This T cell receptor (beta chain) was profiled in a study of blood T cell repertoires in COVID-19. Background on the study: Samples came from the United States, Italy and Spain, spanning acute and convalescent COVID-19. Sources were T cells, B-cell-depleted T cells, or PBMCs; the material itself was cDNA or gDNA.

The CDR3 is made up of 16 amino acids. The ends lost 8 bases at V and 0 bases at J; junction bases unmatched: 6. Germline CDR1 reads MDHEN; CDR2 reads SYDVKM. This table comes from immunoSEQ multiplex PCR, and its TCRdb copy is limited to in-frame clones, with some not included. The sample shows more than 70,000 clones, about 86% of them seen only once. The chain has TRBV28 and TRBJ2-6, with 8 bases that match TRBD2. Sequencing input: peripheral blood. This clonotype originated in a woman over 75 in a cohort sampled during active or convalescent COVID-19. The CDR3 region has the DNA TGTGCCAGCCTCCGGGGGGGAGTCTCTGGGGCCAACGTCCTGACTTTC. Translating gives CASLRGGVSGANVLTF.